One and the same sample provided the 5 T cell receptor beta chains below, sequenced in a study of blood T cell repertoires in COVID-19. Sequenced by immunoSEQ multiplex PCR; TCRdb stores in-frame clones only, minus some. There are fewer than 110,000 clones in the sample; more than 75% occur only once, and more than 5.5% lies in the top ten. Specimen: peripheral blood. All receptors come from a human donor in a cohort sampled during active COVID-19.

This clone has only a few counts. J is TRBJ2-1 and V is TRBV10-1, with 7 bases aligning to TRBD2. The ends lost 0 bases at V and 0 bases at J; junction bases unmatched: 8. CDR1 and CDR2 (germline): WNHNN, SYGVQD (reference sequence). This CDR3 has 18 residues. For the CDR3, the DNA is TGCGCCAGCAGTGAGTCTCAGCGACCGGGGGGCTCCTACAATGAGCAGTTCTTC. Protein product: CASSESQRPGGSYNEQFF.

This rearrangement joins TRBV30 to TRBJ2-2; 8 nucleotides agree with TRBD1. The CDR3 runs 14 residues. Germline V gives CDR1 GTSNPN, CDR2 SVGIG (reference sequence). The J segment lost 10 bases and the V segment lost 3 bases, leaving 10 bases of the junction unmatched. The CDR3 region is CAWRPGQAFPELFF. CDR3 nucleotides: TGTGCCTGGAGGCCGGGACAGGCCTTCCCGGAGCTGTTTTTT.

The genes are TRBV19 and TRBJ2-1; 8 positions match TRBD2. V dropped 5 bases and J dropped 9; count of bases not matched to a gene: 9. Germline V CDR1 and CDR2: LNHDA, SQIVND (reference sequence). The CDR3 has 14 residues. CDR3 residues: CASSPRTSFGEQFF. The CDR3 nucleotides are TGTGCCAGTAGTCCCCGGACTAGCTTTGGTGAGCAGTTCTTC. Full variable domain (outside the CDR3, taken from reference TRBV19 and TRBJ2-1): DGGITQSPKYLFRKEGQNVTLSCEQNLNHDAMYWYRQDPGQGLRLIYYSQIVNDFQKGDIAEGYSVSREKKESFPLTVTSAQKNPTAFYLCASSPRTSFGEQFFGPGTRLTVL.

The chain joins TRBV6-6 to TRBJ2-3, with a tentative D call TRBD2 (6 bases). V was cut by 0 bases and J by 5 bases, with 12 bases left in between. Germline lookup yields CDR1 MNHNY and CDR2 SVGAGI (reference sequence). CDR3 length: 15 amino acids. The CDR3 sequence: CASSYSLRRGDTQYF. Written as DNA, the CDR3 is TGTGCCAGCAGTTACTCGTTGCGGAGGGGAGATACGCAGTATTTT.

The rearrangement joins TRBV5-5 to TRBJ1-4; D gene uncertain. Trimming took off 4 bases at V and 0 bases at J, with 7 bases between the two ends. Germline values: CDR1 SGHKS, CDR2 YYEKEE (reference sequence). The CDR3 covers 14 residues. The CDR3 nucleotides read TGTGCCAGCAGCGTCAGATCAACTAATGAAAAACTGTTTTTT. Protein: CASSVRSTNEKLFF.